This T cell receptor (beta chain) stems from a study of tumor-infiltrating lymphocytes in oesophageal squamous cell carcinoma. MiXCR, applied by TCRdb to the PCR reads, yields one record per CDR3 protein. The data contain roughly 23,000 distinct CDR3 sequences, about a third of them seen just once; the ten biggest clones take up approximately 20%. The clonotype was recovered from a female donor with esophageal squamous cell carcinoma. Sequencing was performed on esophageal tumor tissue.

The CDR3 nucleotides are TGTGCCAGCAAGGGGGGCCAGTTAAACTATGGCTACACCTTC. This codes for CASKGGQLNYGYTF. The chain is built from TRBV2 and TRBJ1-2, with a possible D match to TRBD1 (6 bases). CDR1 and CDR2 from the germline V gene are SNHLY and FYNNEI. The V end was cut by 7 bases, the J end by 2 bases, with 14 bases between. The CDR3 consists of 14 residues.